These 32 T cell receptor beta chains share one sample of origin, sequenced in a study of blood T cell repertoires in COVID-19. Libraries were prepared by immunoSEQ multiplex PCR; TCRdb keeps only in-frame clonotypes and omits some of them. Among about 30,000 clones listed, more than 60% were seen once. The specimen was peripheral blood. These receptors all come from a woman between 65 and 79 years old with active or convalescent COVID-19.

The V and J genes are TRBV4-3 and TRBJ2-1; 7 bases map to TRBD2. With 3 bases clipped from V and 7 bases from J, the junction kept 3 bases outside the gene matches. The length of the CDR3 is 13 residues. Looked up from germline, CDR1 is LGHNA and CDR2 is YSLEER. CDR3 bases: TGCGCCAGCAGCCATGCGGGGGTTAATGAGCAGTTCTTC. Translated, it gives CASSHAGVNEQFF.

The chain links TRBV13 to TRBJ2-1; unclear D gene. The germline V gene encodes CDR1 PRHDT and CDR2 FYEKMQ (reference sequence). The CDR3 contains 11 residues. The germline V and J ends were trimmed by 7 bases and 7 bases, with 8 bases remaining between them. For the CDR3, the DNA is TGTGCCAGCACTTCTTTGAATGAGCAGTTCTTC. This encodes CASTSLNEQFF. Full variable domain (outside the CDR3, taken from reference TRBV13 and TRBJ2-1): AAGVIQSPRHLIKEKRETATLKCYPIPRHDTVYWYQQGPGQDPQFLISFYEKMQSDKGSIPDRFSAQQFSDYHSELNMSSLELGDSALYFCASTSLNEQFFGPGTRLTVL.

The V gene is TRBV2, the J gene TRBJ2-7; 11 bases are a match to TRBD1. This CDR3 region has 17 residues. V was pared by 4 bases and J by 3 bases, with 11 bases of the junction left unmatched. CDR1 and CDR2 from the germline V gene are SNHLY and FYNNEI. CDR3 sequence: CASSVSLGQGALYEQYF. Written as DNA, the CDR3 is TGTGCCAGCAGTGTATCTTTAGGACAGGGGGCCCTCTACGAGCAGTACTTC.

V and J are TRBV4-3 and TRBJ2-3; 9 bases map to TRBD1. V lost 3 bases and J lost 0; bases outside the gene matches: 10. Germline V gene lookup returns CDR1 LGHNA and CDR2 YSLEER. The CDR3 length is 18 residues. CDR3 nucleotides: TGCGCCAGCAGCCACGATGGGACAGGGTCTAGGAGCACAGATACGCAGTATTTT. Its translation is CASSHDGTGSRSTDTQYF.

A single count supports this clone. The chain links TRBV10-3 to TRBJ2-5; TRBD1 matches at 9 bases. The CDR3 runs to 15 residues. V shed 5 bases and J 1 base; nucleotides not matched to a gene: 5. Germline lookup yields CDR1 ENHRY and CDR2 SYGVKD. CDR3 sequence: CAISWSDRGQETQYF. CDR3 sequence (DNA): TGTGCCATCAGTTGGTCGGACAGGGGCCAAGAGACCCAGTACTTC.

This chain joins TRBV5-1 and TRBJ2-2; 8 bases are shared with TRBD2. CDR3 length equals 15 residues. With 5 bases clipped from V and 2 bases from J, the junction kept 5 bases outside the gene matches. Germline-derived CDR1 and CDR2 are SGHRS and YFSETQ. The CDR3 here is CASRGGGLNTGELFF. The CDR3 coding sequence is TGCGCCAGCAGAGGCGGGGGGCTTAACACCGGGGAGCTGTTTTTT.

CDR3 protein: CASSCSSRDRGPGGDTGELFF. The CDR3 DNA reads TGCGCCAGCAGTTGTTCTAGCCGGGACAGGGGGCCCGGTGGTGACACCGGGGAGCTGTTTTTT. The V gene is TRBV10-1, the J gene TRBJ2-2; 12 bases match TRBD1. After removal of 5 bases from V and 3 bases from J, the junction contained 19 bases not matched to a gene. This CDR3 spans 21 amino acids. The germline CDR1 and CDR2 sequences are WNHNN and SYGVQD (reference sequence).

V is TRBV11-2 and J is TRBJ1-5, with D possibly matching TRBD1 (5 bases). The germline V gene encodes CDR1 SGHAT and CDR2 FQNNGV. The germline V and J ends were trimmed by 8 bases and 2 bases, with 25 bases remaining between them. This CDR3 region has 18 residues. CDR3 sequence: CASLPSGLNLRRNQPQHF. For the CDR3, the DNA is TGTGCCAGCCTCCCTTCAGGGTTGAACTTAAGGCGCAATCAGCCCCAGCATTTT.

This clone occurred a few times. The chain couples TRBV2 to TRBJ1-4; D is perhaps TRBD1 (5 bases). The V gene's germline CDR1 is SNHLY and CDR2 FYNNEI. The CDR3 length is 14 residues. With 1 base removed from V and 4 bases from J, the gap between germline ends came to 7 bases. CDR3 sequence: CASSEGGNNEKLFF. As DNA, the CDR3 is TGTGCCAGCAGTGAAGGGGGCAATAATGAAAAACTGTTTTTT.

This chain joins TRBV5-6 and TRBJ1-2; the D is unclear. In germline, CDR1 is SGHDT, CDR2 YYEEEE. The V end lost 0 bases, the J end lost 4 bases, and 10 bases lay between the germline ends. The CDR3 is made up of 14 amino acids. For the CDR3, the DNA is TGTGCCAGCAGCTTGGATATCGTTAGCTATGGCTACACCTTC. This encodes CASSLDIVSYGYTF. Based on the CDR3 plus reference TRBV5-6 and TRBJ1-2, the full variable domain is DAGVTQSPTHLIKTRGQQVTLRCSPKSGHDTVSWYQQALGQGPQFIFQYYEEEERQRGNFPDRFSGHQFPNYSSELNVNALLLGDSALYLCASSLDIVSYGYTFGSGTRLTVV.

The chain links TRBV11-2 to TRBJ1-2; D is uncertain. This CDR3 contains 11 residues. Germline V gene data show CDR1 as SGHAT and CDR2 as FQNNGV. Trimming took off 8 bases at V and 2 bases at J, with 6 bases between the two ends. The CDR3 sequence: CASRQNYGYTF. The CDR3 DNA reads TGTGCCAGCCGACAAAACTATGGCTACACCTTC. Complete variable domain (other parts from reference TRBV11-2 and TRBJ1-2): EAGVAQSPRYKIIEKRQSVAFWCNPISGHATLYWYQQILGQGPKLLIQFQNNGVVDDSQLPKDRFSAERLKGVDSTLKIQPAKLEDSAVYLCASRQNYGYTFGSGTRLTVV.

V gene TRBV11-2 combines with J gene TRBJ2-5; 8 positions agree with TRBD2. V lost 5 bases, J lost 4 bases, and 9 bases stayed unmatched. Per germline, CDR1 SGHAT and CDR2 FQNNGV. This CDR3 spans 15 amino acids. The CDR3 protein is CASSPAGLGSETQYF. The CDR3 nucleotides are TGTGCCAGCAGCCCCGCGGGACTAGGCTCAGAGACCCAGTACTTC.

V is TRBV5-1 and J is TRBJ1-1; D possibly corresponds to TRBD1 (5 bases). Germline loops: CDR1 SGHRS, CDR2 YFSETQ. The V gene lost 4 bases and the J gene lost 1 base, with 17 bases spanning the gap. The CDR3 sequence is 16 residues long. The chain's CDR3 is CASSAQPTVKNTEAFF. The CDR3, as DNA: TGCGCCAGCAGCGCACAGCCGACAGTCAAGAACACTGAAGCTTTCTTT.

The V and J genes are TRBV5-1 and TRBJ2-3, with 10 bases lining up with TRBD1. This CDR3 has 16 amino acids. Germline V gene data show CDR1 as SGHRS and CDR2 as YFSETQ. With V trimmed by 4 bases and J by 2 bases, 7 bases remained unmatched. In nucleotides, the CDR3 is TGCGCCAGCAGCGGACCGGGACAGGGGTTCACAGATACGCAGTATTTT. It codes for CASSGPGQGFTDTQYF.

The V call is TRBV25-1, the J call TRBJ1-4; D gene unclear. Germline loops: CDR1 MGHDK, CDR2 SYGVNS. CDR3 size: 14 residues. V was shortened by 6 bases and J by 6 bases, with 14 bases between the two germline ends. As DNA, the CDR3 is TGTGCCAGCAGGAGGAGGGAGGTTGATGAAAAACTGTTTTTT. Translating gives CASRRREVDEKLFF.

Of note for this clone: Other DNA sequences in this sample translate to the same CDR3. This sequence joins TRBV30 and TRBJ1-5; D not certain. V lost 0 bases, J lost 5 bases, and 8 bases lay in between. Germline V CDR1 and CDR2: GTSNPN, SVGIG (reference sequence). The CDR3 loop spans 13 amino acids. The CDR3 nucleotides read TGTGCCTGGAGTGTAGGCCGGGATCAGCCCCAGCATTTT. Its protein product is CAWSVGRDQPQHF.

The chain combines TRBV29-1 with TRBJ1-2; D uncertain. CDR3 length equals 13 residues. Germline CDR1 and CDR2: SQVTM and ANQGSEA. V was cut by 1 base and J by 2 bases, with 8 bases left in between. CDR3 residues: CSVEGAQNYGYTF. As DNA, the CDR3 is TGCAGCGTTGAAGGGGCACAGAACTATGGCTACACCTTC.

The sample holds a few counts of this clone. The chain is built from TRBV6-5 and TRBJ1-5; 7 nucleotides agree with TRBD1. CDR1 and CDR2 from the germline V gene are MNHEY and SVGAGI. This CDR3 region has 15 residues. Germline trimming cut 6 bases from V and 1 base from J; bases unmatched to any gene: 6. The CDR3 coding sequence is TGTGCCAGCAGGAGGACAGGCCGAAGCAATCAGCCCCAGCATTTT. Translation gives CASRRTGRSNQPQHF.

This chain uses TRBV2 with TRBJ1-2; D ambiguous. Trimming pared 2 bases from V and 8 bases from J, leaving 9 bases between. The CDR3 covers 12 residues. CDR1 is SNHLY, CDR2 FYNNEI, per germline. The CDR3: CASSETGRGYTF. The CDR3 DNA follows: TGTGCCAGCAGTGAAACCGGCAGGGGCTACACCTTC.

The chain combines TRBV6-5 with TRBJ1-2, with unresolved D. Germline CDR1 reads MNHEY; CDR2 reads SVGAGI. The CDR3 runs to 10 residues. Trimming removed 9 bases from V and 4 bases from J, with 6 bases in between. CDR3: CASRGYGYTF. CDR3 DNA sequence: TGTGCCAGTCGGGGCTATGGCTACACCTTC.

The chain has TRBV10-3 and TRBJ1-6; TRBD1 aligns across 7 bases. The CDR3 has 15 amino acids. The J segment lost 5 bases and the V segment lost 8 bases, leaving 9 bases of the junction unmatched. Looked up from germline, CDR1 is ENHRY and CDR2 is SYGVKD. Here the CDR3 DNA reads TGTGCCATCCGTACAGGGGCTTCAAATAATTCACCCCTCCACTTT. This codes for CAIRTGASNNSPLHF.

CDR3 loop: CASSSGLVNEQFF. Written as DNA, the CDR3 is TGTGCCAGCAGTTCCGGACTAGTCAATGAGCAGTTCTTC. The chain has TRBV6-5 and TRBJ2-1; 7 bases line up with TRBD2. Germline-derived CDR1 and CDR2 are MNHEY and SVGAGI. V shed 4 bases, J shed 6 bases, and the junction held 3 bases outside the gene matches. The CDR3 consists of 13 residues.

The gene calls are TRBV21-1 and TRBJ1-1; TRBD1 is the table's D call and was not checked against the DNA. TRBV21-1 counts as a pseudogene. This CDR3 is 17 amino acids long. CDR3 protein: CASSKALRQIMNTEAFF. The CDR3 region has the DNA TGTGCCAGCAGCAAAGCGCTTCGACAGATCATGAACACTGAAGCTTTCTTT.

The rearrangement uses TRBV6-6 and TRBJ2-3; 14 bases match TRBD2. The V and J ends lost 7 bases and 5 bases, in that order; junction bases with no gene match: 5. Germline CDR1 is MNHNY and CDR2 is SVGAGI (reference sequence). There are 15 residues in the CDR3. The CDR3 here is CASNSGTSGRDTQYF. The CDR3 nucleotides read TGTGCCAGCAACTCCGGGACTAGCGGGAGAGATACGCAGTATTTT.

The chain couples TRBV27 to TRBJ2-1; TRBD2 matches at 15 bases. The length of the CDR3 is 17 residues. With V trimmed by 5 bases and J by 4 bases, 6 bases remained unmatched. CDR1 and CDR2 from the germline V gene are MNHEY and SMNVEV (reference sequence). The CDR3 spells CASSASGTSGRYNEQFF. DNA for the CDR3: TGTGCCAGCAGTGCCTCCGGGACTAGCGGGAGGTACAATGAGCAGTTCTTC.

The chain is built from TRBV5-6 and TRBJ2-2; no clear D. The germline V gene has CDR1 SGHDT and CDR2 YYEEEE. Trimming took 2 bases from V and 2 from J, leaving 4 bases between them. This CDR3 spans 13 amino acids. CDR3 sequence (DNA): TGTGCCAGCAGCTTCTATAACACCGGGGAGCTGTTTTTT. Translated: CASSFYNTGELFF.

Of note for this clone: A much larger clone lies a single base off, so this may be a read error. The chain employs TRBV2 and TRBJ2-7, with 8 positions matching TRBD1. Trimming removed 8 bases from V and 3 bases from J; junction bases left unmatched: 3. The CDR3 contains 12 residues. Germline V CDR1 and CDR2: SNHLY, FYNNEI. CDR3 sequence reads: CASRTGGYEQYF. DNA of the CDR3: TGTGCCAGCCGCACAGGGGGCTACGAGCAGTACTTC.

This chain connects TRBV9 to TRBJ1-1, with no clear D. The germline V gene has CDR1 SGDLS and CDR2 YYNGEE. CDR3 size: 15 residues. The V gene lost 7 bases and the J gene lost 3 bases, with 19 bases spanning the gap. As DNA, the CDR3 is TGTGCCAGCCGAGGAGACGTGGGAGACCACACTGAAGCTTTCTTT. Protein: CASRGDVGDHTEAFF.

This chain links TRBV7-9 with TRBJ2-7, with D tentatively TRBD2 (5 bases). The CDR3 consists of 13 residues. V lost 5 bases, J lost 2 bases, and 10 bases lay in between. Germline assignment: CDR1 SEHNR and CDR2 FQNEAQ (reference sequence). CDR3 loop: CASSPGGPYEQYF. For the CDR3, the DNA is TGTGCCAGCAGCCCAGGAGGTCCCTACGAGCAGTACTTC.

This clone was picked up a small number of times. One end of the junction is discordant with germline, which a read error may explain. The V gene is TRBV7-7, the J gene TRBJ2-7, with D possibly matching TRBD2 (6 bases). Germline loops: CDR1 SSHAT, CDR2 FNYEAQ (reference sequence). The length of the CDR3 is 13 residues. CDR3 in amino acids: CASSSGVGNEQYF. The DNA for the CDR3 is TGTGCTAGCAGCTCGGGAGTTGGGAACGAGCAGTACTTC.

This chain uses TRBV2 with TRBJ1-5; D not resolved. The length of the CDR3 is 16 residues. The V end was cut by 4 bases, the J end by 0 bases, with 13 bases between. In germline, CDR1 is SNHLY, CDR2 FYNNEI. The CDR3 bases are TGTGCCAGCAGTGTGGAGGGAGTGCGTAGCAATCAGCCCCAGCATTTT. Residues: CASSVEGVRSNQPQHF. Based on the CDR3 plus reference TRBV2 and TRBJ1-5, the full variable domain is EPEVTQTPSHQVTQMGQEVILRCVPISNHLYFYWYRQILGQKVEFLVSFYNNEISEKSEIFDDQFSVERPDGSNFTLKIRSTKLEDSAMYFCASSVEGVRSNQPQHFGDGTRLSIL.

The chain employs TRBV6-6 and TRBJ1-5; 7 bases are shared with TRBD1. The CDR3 length is 15 residues. The germline CDR1 and CDR2 sequences are MNHNY and SVGAGI (reference sequence). J was trimmed by 4 bases and V by 6 bases; bases with no gene match: 9. The CDR3 spells CASRGGQSPNQPQHF. CDR3 nucleotide sequence: TGTGCCAGCAGGGGGGGACAGTCCCCTAATCAGCCCCAGCATTTT.